The T cell receptor beta chain under discussion was sequenced for a study of PD-L1 blockade in urothelial cancer. The V and J ends lost 6 bases and 3 bases respectively, with 3 bases between them. Looked up from germline, CDR1 is SNHLY and CDR2 is FYNNEI. This CDR3 contains 12 residues. The data were produced by immunoSEQ multiplex PCR, yet TCRdb's version contains in-frame clones alone and is incomplete. The sample shows 20,000 to 30,000 clones, 75% to 90% of them seen only once. This sequence was found in a man aged 60 to 69 with urothelial cancer. The sequences come from PBMCs, collected around atezolizumab (anti-PD-L1) treatment. V and J are TRBV2 and TRBJ2-6; no clear D gene. The CDR3 DNA is TGTGCCAGCAGCGGTGGGGCCAACGTCCTGACTTTC. Protein: CASSGGANVLTF.